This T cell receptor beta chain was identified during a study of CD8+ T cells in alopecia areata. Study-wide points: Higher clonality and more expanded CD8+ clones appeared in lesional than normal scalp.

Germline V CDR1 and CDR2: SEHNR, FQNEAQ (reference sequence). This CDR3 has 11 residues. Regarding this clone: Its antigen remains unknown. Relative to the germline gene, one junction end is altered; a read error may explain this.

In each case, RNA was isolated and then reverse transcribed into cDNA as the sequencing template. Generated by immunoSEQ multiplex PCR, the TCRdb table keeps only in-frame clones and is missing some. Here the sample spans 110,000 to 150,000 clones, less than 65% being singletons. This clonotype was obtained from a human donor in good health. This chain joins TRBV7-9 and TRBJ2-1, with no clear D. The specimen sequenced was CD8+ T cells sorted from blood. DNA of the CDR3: TGCGCCAGCAGCGCCCACAATGAGCAGTTCTTC. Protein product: CASSAHNEQFF.